Each of the 7 T cell receptor beta chains below was sequenced from the same sample in a study of shared clonotypes between healthy human individuals. The table came from immunoSEQ multiplex PCR; TCRdb's copy has only in-frame clones and leaves some out. The data contain 1.4 million to 1.5 million clones, roughly 97% of them seen just once; the ten biggest clones take up over 1%. Specimen: naive CD4+ T cells sorted from blood. As to subset: CD45RA+ positively selected. The receptors here all came from a man younger than 40 in good health.

CDR3 sequence: CASSDLAGERELFF. CDR3 in DNA: TGTGCCAGCAGTGATCTAGCGGGAGAACGGGAGCTGTTTTTT. The chain has TRBV6-4 and TRBJ2-2, with TRBD2 matching 10 bases. The germline V gene encodes CDR1 MRHNA and CDR2 SNTAGT. CDR3 length: 14 amino acids. The V gene end was trimmed by 3 bases and the J gene end by 9 bases; junction bases not matched to a gene: 4.

The chain employs TRBV7-9 and TRBJ1-5, with a tentative D call TRBD1 (5 bases). Germline CDR1 and CDR2: SEHNR and FQNEAQ (reference sequence). The ends were cut back, 1 base at V and 11 bases at J, with 15 bases in the middle. The CDR3 covers 14 residues. The CDR3 DNA follows: TGTGCCAGCAGCTTAGTCGGAGGGGATTCGGCCCAGCATTTT. Amino acid sequence: CASSLVGGDSAQHF.

The chain recombines TRBV2 with TRBJ1-3; D unresolved. Germline values: CDR1 SNHLY, CDR2 FYNNEI. V was pared by 4 bases and J by 0 bases, with 13 bases between. The length of the CDR3 is 16 residues. This CDR3 is CASSARSAFSGNTIYF. For the CDR3, the DNA is TGTGCCAGCAGTGCTCGGTCTGCCTTCTCTGGAAACACCATATATTTT.

The chain recombines TRBV6-4 with TRBJ1-2, with D unresolved. The CDR3 is made up of 13 amino acids. Between the trimmed V and J ends, which lost 2 bases and 5 bases, there was a span of 9 bases. CDR1 is MRHNA, CDR2 SNTAGT, per germline. For the CDR3, the DNA is TGTGCCAGCAGTGACAGTTTTGGTTATGGCTACACCTTC. Amino acids: CASSDSFGYGYTF.

The rearrangement uses TRBV7-2 and TRBJ1-5; D is uncertain. CDR3 length: 13 amino acids. Trimming removed 2 bases from V and 3 bases from J, with 5 bases in between. Germline-derived CDR1 and CDR2 are SGHTA and FQGNSA. The CDR3 region has the DNA TGTGCCAGCAGCTTAAACAACAATCAGCCCCAGCATTTT. Translation: CASSLNNNQPQHF.

The V and J genes are TRBV7-2 and TRBJ2-1; 8 positions match TRBD1. V lost 4 bases and J lost 3; bases outside the gene matches: 5. Looked up from germline, CDR1 is SGHTA and CDR2 is FQGNSA. This CDR3 has 15 amino acids. The CDR3 loop is CASSSRTGIYNEQFF. DNA of the CDR3: TGTGCCAGCAGCTCGAGGACAGGGATCTACAATGAGCAGTTCTTC.

The CDR3: CASSPGTGLNTIYF. CDR3 nucleotides: TGTGCCAGCAGTCCGGGGACAGGTTTAAACACCATATATTTT. This sequence joins TRBV27 and TRBJ1-3, with 8 bases identical to TRBD1. There are 14 residues in the CDR3. The germline V gene encodes CDR1 MNHEY and CDR2 SMNVEV (reference sequence). The trim removed 5 bases at V and 6 bases at J, leaving 6 bases unmatched.